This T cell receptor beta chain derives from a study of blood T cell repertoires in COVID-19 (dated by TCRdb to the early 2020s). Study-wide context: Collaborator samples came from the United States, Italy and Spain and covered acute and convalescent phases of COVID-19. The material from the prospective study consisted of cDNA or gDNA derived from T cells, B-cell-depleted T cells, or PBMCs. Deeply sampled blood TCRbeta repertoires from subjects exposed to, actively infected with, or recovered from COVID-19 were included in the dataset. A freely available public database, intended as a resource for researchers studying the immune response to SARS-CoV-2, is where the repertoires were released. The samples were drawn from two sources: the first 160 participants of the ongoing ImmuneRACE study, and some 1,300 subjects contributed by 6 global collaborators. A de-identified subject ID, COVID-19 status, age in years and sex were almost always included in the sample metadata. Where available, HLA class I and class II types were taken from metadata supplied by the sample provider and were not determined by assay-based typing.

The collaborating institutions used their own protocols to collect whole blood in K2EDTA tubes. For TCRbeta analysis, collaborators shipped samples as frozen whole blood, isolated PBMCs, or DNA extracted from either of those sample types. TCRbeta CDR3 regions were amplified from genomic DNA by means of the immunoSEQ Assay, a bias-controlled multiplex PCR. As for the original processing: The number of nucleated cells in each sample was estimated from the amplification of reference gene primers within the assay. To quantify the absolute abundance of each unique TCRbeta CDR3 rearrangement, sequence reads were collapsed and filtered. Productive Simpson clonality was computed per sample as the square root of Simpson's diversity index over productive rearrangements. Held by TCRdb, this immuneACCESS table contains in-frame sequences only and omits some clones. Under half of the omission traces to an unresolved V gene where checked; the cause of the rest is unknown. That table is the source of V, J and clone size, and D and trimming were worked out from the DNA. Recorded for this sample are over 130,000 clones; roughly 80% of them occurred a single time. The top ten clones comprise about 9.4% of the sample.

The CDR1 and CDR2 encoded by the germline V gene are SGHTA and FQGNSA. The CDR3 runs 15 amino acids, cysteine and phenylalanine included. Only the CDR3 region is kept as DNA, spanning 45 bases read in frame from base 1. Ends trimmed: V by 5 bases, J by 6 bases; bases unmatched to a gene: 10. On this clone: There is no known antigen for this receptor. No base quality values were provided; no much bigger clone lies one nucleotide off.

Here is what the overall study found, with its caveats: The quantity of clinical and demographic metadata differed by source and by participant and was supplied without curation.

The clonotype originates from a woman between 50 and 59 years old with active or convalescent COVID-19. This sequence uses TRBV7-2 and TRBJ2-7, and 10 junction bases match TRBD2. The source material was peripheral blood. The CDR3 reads CASSTRAGGPREQYF. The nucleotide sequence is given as TGTGCCAGCAGCACAAGAGCGGGAGGGCCCCGCGAGCAGTACTTC.